This TCR beta chain was captured by sequencing in a study of blood T cell repertoires in COVID-19. About the study: Samples of COVID-19 (acute and convalescent) were obtained from the United States, Italy and Spain.

Assay: immunoSEQ multiplex PCR; the TCRdb copy retains only in-frame clones and omits some. Among fewer than 200,000 clones listed, 81% were seen once. Germline CDR1 reads MNHEY; CDR2 reads SVGAGI. This CDR3 is built from 13 residues. V lost 6 bases to trimming and J lost 8 bases, with 16 bases between them. Ages ranged from about 18 to 89 years, with residence in approximately 25 US areas. Assignment of participants to cohorts was predicated upon participant-reported clinical history. V and J are TRBV6-5 and TRBJ1-2; tentative D call: TRBD1 (5 bases). The sample was PBMCs or T cells enriched from blood (not recorded which). The clonotype originates from a woman in her 40s with acute COVID-19. The CDR3 DNA follows: TGTGCCAGCAGGAGGAGGGGATCTCGAGGCTACACCTTC. This encodes CASRRRGSRGYTF.